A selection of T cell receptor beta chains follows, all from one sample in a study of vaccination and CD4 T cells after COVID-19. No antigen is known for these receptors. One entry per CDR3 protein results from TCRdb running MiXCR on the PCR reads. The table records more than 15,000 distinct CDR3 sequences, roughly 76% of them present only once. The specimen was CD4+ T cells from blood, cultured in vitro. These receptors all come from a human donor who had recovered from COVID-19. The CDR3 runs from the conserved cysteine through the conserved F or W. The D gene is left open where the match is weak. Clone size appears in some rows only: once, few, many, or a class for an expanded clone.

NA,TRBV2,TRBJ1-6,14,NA,CASTGGSYNSPLHF,TGTGCCAGCACTGGGGGGTCCTATAATTCACCCCTCCACTTT
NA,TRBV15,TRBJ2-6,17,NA,CATSGRVGKTGANVLTF,TGTGCCACCAGTGGCAGGGTCGGTAAAACTGGGGCCAACGTCCTGACTTTC
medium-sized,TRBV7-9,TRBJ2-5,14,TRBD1,CASSSGQPQETQYF,TGTGCCAGCAGCTCGGGACAGCCACAAGAGACCCAGTACTTC
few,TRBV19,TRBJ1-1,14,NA,CASRTPGHYTEAFF,TGTGCCAGTAGGACTCCGGGACACTACACTGAAGCTTTCTTT
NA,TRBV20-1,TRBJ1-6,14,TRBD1,CSATRQGNGSPLHF,TGCAGTGCTACAAGACAGGGGAACGGTTCACCCCTCCACTTT
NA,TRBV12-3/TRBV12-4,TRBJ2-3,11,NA,CAILLMGSRYF,TGTGCCATCTTACTGATGGGCTCCCGGTATTTT
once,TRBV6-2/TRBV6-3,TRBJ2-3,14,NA,CASSLSAVTDTQYF,TGTGCCAGCAGTCTATCAGCGGTTACAGATACGCAGTATTTT
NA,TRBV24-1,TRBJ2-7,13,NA,CATSDPPPHEQYF,TGTGCCACCAGTGATCCACCGCCCCACGAGCAGTACTTC
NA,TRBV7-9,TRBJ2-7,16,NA,CASSDEVGRGGHEQYF,TGTGCCAGCAGCGACGAAGTGGGCAGGGGTGGCCACGAGCAGTACTTC
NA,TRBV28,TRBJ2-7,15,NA,CASSSLINFHYEQYF,TGTGCCAGCAGTTCGCTGATTAACTTCCACTACGAGCAGTACTTC
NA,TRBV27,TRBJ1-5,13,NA,CASSFQGGQPQHF,TGTGCCAGCAGTTTCCAGGGAGGACAGCCCCAGCATTTT
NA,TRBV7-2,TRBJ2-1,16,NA,CASSLLYRSSYNEQFF,TGTGCCAGCAGCTTGTTGTATCGGAGCTCCTACAATGAGCAGTTCTTC
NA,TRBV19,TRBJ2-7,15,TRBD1,CASSPARQGVYEQYF,TGTGCCAGTAGTCCAGCCCGACAGGGAGTCTACGAGCAGTACTTC
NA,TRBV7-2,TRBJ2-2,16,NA,CASSLSPQGVTGELFF,TGTGCCAGCAGCTTAAGTCCACAGGGTGTCACCGGGGAGCTGTTTTTT
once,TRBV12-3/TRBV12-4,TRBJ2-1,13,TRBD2,CASSMTSGSEQFF,TGTGCCAGCAGTATGACTAGCGGGAGTGAGCAGTTCTTC
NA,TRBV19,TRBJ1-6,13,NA,CAPLGRKDSPLHF,TGTGCCCCCTTGGGCAGGAAGGATTCACCCCTCCACTTT
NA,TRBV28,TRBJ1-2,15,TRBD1,CASSGTGTANYGYTF,TGTGCCAGCAGCGGGACGGGGACAGCTAACTATGGCTACACCTTC
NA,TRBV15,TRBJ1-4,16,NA,CATSRLNRVKDEKLFF,TGTGCCACCAGCAGGTTGAACAGGGTGAAGGATGAAAAACTGTTTTTT
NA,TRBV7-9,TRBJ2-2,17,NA,CASSLAVSGPNTGELFF,TGTGCCAGCAGCTTAGCGGTTTCAGGGCCGAACACCGGGGAGCTGTTTTTT
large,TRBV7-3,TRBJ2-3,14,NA,CASSLYLETDTQYF,TGTGCCAGCAGCTTATATCTAGAAACAGATACGCAGTATTTT
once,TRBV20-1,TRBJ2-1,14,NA,CSARDVRNLRPQFF,TGCAGTGCTAGAGATGTTAGGAATCTAAGGCCTCAGTTCTTC
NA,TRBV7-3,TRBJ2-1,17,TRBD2,CASSNAPGTSGRNEQFF,TGTGCCAGCAGCAACGCACCCGGGACTAGCGGGAGGAATGAGCAGTTCTTC
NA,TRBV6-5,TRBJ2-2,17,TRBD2,CASSYLLAGVGSGELFF,TGTGCCAGCAGTTACTTACTAGCGGGAGTGGGATCCGGGGAGCTGTTTTTT
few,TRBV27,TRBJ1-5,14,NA,CASSLRGANQPQHF,TGTGCCAGCAGCCTTAGAGGCGCCAATCAGCCCCAGCATTTT
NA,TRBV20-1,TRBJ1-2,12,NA,CSARTVDYGYTF,TGCAGTGCTAGGACAGTCGACTATGGCTACACCTTC
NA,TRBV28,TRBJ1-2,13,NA,CASLGGPIYGYTF,TGTGCCAGTTTGGGGGGACCTATCTATGGCTACACCTTC
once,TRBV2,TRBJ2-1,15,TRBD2,CASSGTSAPYNEQFF,TGTGCCAGCAGTGGGACTAGCGCACCCTACAATGAGCAGTTCTTC
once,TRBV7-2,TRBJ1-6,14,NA,CASSLRANNSPLHF,TGTGCCAGCAGCTTACGAGCCAATAATTCACCCCTCCACTTT
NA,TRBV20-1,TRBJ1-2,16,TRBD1,CSARGPDRVSTYGYTF,TGCAGTGCTAGAGGCCCGGACAGGGTGTCCACCTATGGCTACACCTTC
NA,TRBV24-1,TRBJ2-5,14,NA,CATSDSRGGETQYF,TGTGCCACCAGTGATTCCAGGGGAGGTGAGACCCAGTACTTC
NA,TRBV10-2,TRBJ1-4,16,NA,CASSGSALATNEKLFF,TGCGCCAGCAGTGGGTCAGCCCTAGCAACTAATGAAAAACTGTTTTTT
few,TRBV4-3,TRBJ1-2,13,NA,CASSQDQGRGYTF,TGCGCCAGCAGCCAAGATCAGGGGAGGGGCTACACCTTC
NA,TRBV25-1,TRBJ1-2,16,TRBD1,CASSELQGAGGYGYTF,TGTGCCAGCAGTGAGTTACAGGGGGCTGGAGGATATGGCTACACCTTC
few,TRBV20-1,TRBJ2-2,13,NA,CSARDVAVSRLFF,TGCAGTGCTAGAGATGTCGCGGTCAGCAGGCTGTTTTTT
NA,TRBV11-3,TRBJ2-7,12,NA,CASSQTGYEQYF,TGTGCCAGCAGCCAGACCGGCTACGAGCAGTACTTC
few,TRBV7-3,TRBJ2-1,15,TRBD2,CASSHSGSSYNEQFF,TGTGCCAGCAGCCACAGCGGGAGCTCCTACAATGAGCAGTTCTTC
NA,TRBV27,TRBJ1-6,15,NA,CASSRYGQTNSPLHF,TGTGCCAGCAGTCGATACGGACAGACTAATTCACCCCTCCACTTT
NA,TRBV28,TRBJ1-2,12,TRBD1,CASMQGAFGYTF,TGTGCCAGCATGCAGGGGGCGTTTGGCTACACCTTC
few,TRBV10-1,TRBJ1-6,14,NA,CASSEAGMNSPLHF,TGCGCCAGCAGTGAAGCAGGGATGAATTCACCCCTCCACTTT
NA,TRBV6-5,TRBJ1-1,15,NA,CASSYTGTANTEAFF,TGTGCCAGCAGTTACACCGGGACGGCAAACACTGAAGCTTTCTTT
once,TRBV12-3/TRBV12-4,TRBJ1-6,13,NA,CASSFEYRSPLHF,TGTGCCAGCAGTTTTGAGTATCGGTCACCCCTCCACTTT
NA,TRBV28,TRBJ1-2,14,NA,CASSLRQNPHGYTF,TGTGCCAGCAGCCTTAGACAAAATCCCCATGGCTACACCTTC
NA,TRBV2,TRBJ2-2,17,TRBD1,CASSPAGWTGDAGELFF,TGTGCCAGCAGTCCCGCCGGCTGGACAGGGGACGCCGGGGAGCTGTTTTTT
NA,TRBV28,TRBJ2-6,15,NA,CASRKPGSGANVLTF,TGTGCCAGCAGAAAACCGGGGTCTGGGGCCAACGTCCTGACTTTC
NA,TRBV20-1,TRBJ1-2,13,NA,CSANSGIKYGYTF,TGCAGTGCTAACTCGGGGATTAAGTATGGCTACACCTTC
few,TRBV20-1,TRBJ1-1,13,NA,CSARAPTDLQAFF,TGCAGTGCTAGAGCCCCGACTGATCTACAAGCTTTCTTT